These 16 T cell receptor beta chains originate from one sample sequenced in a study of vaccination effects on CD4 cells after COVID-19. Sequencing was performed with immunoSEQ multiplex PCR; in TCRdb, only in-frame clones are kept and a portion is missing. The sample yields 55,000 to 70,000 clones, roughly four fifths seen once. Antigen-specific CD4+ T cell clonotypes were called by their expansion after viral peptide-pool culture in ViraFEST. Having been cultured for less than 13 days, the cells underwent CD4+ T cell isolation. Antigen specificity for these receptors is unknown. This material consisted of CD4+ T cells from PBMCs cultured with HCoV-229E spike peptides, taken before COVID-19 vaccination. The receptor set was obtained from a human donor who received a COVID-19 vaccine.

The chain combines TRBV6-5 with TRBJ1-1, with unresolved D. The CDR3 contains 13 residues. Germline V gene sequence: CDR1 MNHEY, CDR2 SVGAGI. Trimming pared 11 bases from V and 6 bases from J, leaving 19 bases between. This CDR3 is CAAGRHEGSEAFF. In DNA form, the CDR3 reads TGTGCCGCAGGTCGACATGAGGGATCTGAAGCTTTCTTT.

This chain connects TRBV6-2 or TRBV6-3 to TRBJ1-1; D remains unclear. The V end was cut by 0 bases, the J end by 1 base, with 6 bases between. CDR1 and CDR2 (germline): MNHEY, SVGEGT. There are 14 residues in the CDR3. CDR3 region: CASSYSNPNTEAFF. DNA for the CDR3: TGTGCCAGCAGTTACTCGAATCCGAACACTGAAGCTTTCTTT.

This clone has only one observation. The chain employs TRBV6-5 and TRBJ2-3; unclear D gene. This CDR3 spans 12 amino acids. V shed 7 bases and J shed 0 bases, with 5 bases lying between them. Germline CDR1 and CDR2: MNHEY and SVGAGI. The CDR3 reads CASTDSTDTQYF. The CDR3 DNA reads TGTGCCAGCACAGATAGCACAGATACGCAGTATTTT.

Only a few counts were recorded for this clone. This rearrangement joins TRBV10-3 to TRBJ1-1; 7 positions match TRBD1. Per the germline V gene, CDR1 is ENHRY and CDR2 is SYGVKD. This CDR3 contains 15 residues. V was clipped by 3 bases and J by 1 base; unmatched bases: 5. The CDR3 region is CAISDPGQTNTEAFF. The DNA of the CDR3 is TGTGCCATCAGTGATCCGGGACAGACGAACACTGAAGCTTTCTTT.

The CDR3 DNA sequence: TGCGCCAGCAGCTTGGGGAATACGAACACCGGGGAGCTGTTTTTT. Translated: CASSLGNTNTGELFF. This chain connects TRBV5-1 to TRBJ2-2; D gene uncertain. CDR1 and CDR2 from the germline V gene are SGHRS and YFSETQ. The CDR3 is 15 residues long. Trimming took off 0 bases at V and 0 bases at J, with 6 bases between the two ends. The full variable domain, in which reference TRBV5-1 and TRBJ2-2 provide the parts outside the CDR3, is KAGVTQTPRYLIKTRGQQVTLSCSPISGHRSVSWYQQTPGQGLQFLFEYFSETQRNKGNFPGRFSGRQFSNSRSEMNVSTLELGDSALYLCASSLGNTNTGELFFGEGSRLTVL.

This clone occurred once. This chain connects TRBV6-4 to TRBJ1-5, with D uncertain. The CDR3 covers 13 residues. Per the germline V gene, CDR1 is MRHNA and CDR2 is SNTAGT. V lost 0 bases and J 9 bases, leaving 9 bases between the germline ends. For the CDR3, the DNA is TGTGCCAGCAGTGACTCGACTAAGGGGCCCCAGCATTTT. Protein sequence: CASSDSTKGPQHF.

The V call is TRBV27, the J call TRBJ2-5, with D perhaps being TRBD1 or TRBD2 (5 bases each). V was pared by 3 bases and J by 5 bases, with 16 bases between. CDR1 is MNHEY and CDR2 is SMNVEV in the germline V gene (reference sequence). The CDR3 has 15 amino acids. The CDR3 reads CASSFRQGPRETQYF. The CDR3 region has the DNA TGTGCCAGCAGTTTTCGGCAGGGACCTCGGGAGACCCAGTACTTC.

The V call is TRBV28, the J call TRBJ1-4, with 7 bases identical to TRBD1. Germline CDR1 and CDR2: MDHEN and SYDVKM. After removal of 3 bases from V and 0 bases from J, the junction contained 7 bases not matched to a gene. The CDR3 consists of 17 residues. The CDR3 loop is CASSFYQGGATNEKLFF. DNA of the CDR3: TGTGCCAGCAGTTTTTATCAGGGGGGGGCAACTAATGAAAAACTGTTTTTT.

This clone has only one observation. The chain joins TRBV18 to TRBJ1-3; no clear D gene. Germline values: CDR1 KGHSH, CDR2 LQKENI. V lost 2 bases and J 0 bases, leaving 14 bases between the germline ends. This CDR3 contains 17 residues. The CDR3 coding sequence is TGTGCCAGCTCACCAATTGGGATACGGAGCTCTGGAAACACCATATATTTT. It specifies CASSPIGIRSSGNTIYF. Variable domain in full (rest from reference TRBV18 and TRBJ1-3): NAGVMQNPRHLVRRRGQEARLRCSPMKGHSHVYWYRQLPEEGLKFMVYLQKENIIDESGMPKERFSAEFPKEGPSILRIQQVVRGDSAAYFCASSPIGIRSSGNTIYFGEGSWLTVV.

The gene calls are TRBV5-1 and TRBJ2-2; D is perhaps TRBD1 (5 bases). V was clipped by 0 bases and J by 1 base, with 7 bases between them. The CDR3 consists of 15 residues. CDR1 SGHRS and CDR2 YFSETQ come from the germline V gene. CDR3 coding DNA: TGCGCCAGCAGCTTGGGACAGCTGAACACCGGGGAGCTGTTTTTT. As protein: CASSLGQLNTGELFF.

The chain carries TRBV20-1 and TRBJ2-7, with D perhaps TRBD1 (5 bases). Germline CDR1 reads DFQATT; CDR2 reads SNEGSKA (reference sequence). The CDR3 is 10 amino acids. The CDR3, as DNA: TGCAGAGGGGCGGAGACGAAGCAGTACGTC. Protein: CRGAETKQYV.

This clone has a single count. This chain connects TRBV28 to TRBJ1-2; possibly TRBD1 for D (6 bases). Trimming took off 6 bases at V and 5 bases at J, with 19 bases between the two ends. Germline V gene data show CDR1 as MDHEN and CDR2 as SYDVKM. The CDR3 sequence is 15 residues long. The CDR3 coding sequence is TGTGCCAGCAGCACACAAACCGGGACACCTTATGGCTACACCTTC. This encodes CASSTQTGTPYGYTF.

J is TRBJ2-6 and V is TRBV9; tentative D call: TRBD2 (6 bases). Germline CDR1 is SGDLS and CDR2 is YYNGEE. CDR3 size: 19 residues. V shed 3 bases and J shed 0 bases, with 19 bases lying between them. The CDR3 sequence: CASSADVRRGSSGANVLTF. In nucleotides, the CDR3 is TGTGCCAGCAGCGCTGACGTTCGGAGGGGAAGCTCTGGGGCCAACGTCCTGACTTTC.

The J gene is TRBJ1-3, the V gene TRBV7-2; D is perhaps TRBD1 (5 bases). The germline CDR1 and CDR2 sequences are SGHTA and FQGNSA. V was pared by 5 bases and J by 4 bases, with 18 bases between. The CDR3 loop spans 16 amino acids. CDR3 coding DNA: TGTGCCAGCAGCGTACAGGTTACGGTCTCAGGAAACACCATATATTTT. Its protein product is CASSVQVTVSGNTIYF.

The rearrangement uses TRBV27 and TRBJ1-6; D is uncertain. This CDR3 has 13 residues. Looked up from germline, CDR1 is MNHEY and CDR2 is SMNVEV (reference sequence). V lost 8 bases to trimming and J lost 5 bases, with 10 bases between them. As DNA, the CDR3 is TGTGCCAGCTCTGAAGCGAATAATTCACCCCTCCACTTT. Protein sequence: CASSEANNSPLHF.

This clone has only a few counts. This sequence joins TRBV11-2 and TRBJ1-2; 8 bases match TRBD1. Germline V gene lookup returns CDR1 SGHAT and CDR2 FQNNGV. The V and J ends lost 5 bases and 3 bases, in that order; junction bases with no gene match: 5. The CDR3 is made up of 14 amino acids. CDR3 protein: CASSVGQGYYGYTF. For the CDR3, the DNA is TGTGCCAGCAGCGTAGGACAGGGATACTATGGCTACACCTTC.